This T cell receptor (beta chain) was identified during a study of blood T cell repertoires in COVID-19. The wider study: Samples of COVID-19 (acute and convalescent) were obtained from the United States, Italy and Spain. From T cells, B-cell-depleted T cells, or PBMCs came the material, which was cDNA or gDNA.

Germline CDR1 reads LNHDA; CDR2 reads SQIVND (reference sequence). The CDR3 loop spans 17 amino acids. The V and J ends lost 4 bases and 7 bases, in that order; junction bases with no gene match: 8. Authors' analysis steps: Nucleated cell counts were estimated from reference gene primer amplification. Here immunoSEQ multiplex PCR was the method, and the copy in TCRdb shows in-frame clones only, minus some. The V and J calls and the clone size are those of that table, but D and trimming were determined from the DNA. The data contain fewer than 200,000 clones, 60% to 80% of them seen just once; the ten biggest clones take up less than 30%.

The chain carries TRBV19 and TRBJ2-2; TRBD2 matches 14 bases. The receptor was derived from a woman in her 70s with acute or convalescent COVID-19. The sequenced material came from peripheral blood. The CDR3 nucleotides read TGTGCCAGTAGTACCCCGGGACTAGCGGGAGCGGACGGGGAGCTGTTTTTT. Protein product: CASSTPGLAGADGELFF. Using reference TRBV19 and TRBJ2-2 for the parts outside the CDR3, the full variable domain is DGGITQSPKYLFRKEGQNVTLSCEQNLNHDAMYWYRQDPGQGLRLIYYSQIVNDFQKGDIAEGYSVSREKKESFPLTVTSAQKNPTAFYLCASSTPGLAGADGELFFGEGSRLTVL.